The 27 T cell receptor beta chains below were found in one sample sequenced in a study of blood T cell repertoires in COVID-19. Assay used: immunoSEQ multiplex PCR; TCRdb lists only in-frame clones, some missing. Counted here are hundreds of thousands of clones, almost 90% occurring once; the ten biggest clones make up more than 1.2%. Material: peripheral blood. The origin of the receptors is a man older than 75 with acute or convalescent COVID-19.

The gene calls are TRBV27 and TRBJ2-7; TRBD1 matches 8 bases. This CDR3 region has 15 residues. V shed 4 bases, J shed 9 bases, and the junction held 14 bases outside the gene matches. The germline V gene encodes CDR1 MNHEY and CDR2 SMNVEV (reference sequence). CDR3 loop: CASSWAGTGGLVQYF. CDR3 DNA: TGTGCCAGCAGTTGGGCCGGGACAGGTGGGCTAGTGCAGTACTTC.

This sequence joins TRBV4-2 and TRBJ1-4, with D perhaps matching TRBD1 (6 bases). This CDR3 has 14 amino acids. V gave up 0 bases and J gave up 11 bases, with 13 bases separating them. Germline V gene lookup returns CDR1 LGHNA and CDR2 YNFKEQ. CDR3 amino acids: CASSQEVEGGKLFF. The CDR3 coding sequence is TGTGCCAGCAGCCAAGAGGTAGAGGGGGGGAAACTGTTTTTT.

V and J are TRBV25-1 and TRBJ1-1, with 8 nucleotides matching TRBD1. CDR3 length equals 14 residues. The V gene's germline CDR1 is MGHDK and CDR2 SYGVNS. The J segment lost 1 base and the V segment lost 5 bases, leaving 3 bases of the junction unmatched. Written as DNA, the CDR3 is TGTGCCAGCAGTCGGACAGGGTGGAACACTGAAGCTTTCTTT. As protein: CASSRTGWNTEAFF.

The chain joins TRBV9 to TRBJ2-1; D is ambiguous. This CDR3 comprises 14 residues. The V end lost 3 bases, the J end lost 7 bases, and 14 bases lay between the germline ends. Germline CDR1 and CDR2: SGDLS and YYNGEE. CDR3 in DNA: TGTGCCAGCAGCGCCCTCTTGGCGAGGAATGAGCAGTTCTTC. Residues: CASSALLARNEQFF. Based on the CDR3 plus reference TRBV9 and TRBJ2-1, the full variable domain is DSGVTQTPKHLITATGQRVTLRCSPRSGDLSVYWYQQSLDQGLQFLIQYYNGEERAKGNILERFSAQQFPDLHSELNLSSLELGDSALYFCASSALLARNEQFFGPGTRLTVL.

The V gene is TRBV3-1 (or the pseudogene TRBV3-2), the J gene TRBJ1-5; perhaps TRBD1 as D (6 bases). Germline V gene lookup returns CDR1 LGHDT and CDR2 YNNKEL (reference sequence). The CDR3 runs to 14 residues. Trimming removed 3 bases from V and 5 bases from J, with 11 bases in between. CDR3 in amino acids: CASSQSQGDQPQHF. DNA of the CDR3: TGTGCCAGCAGCCAGTCACAGGGCGATCAGCCCCAGCATTTT.

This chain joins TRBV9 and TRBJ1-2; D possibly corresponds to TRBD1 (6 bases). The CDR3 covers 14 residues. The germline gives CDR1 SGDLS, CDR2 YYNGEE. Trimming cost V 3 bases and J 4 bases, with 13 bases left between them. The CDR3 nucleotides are TGTGCCAGCAGCGGAGCGAACAGGGCCTATGGCTACACCTTC. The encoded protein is CASSGANRAYGYTF.

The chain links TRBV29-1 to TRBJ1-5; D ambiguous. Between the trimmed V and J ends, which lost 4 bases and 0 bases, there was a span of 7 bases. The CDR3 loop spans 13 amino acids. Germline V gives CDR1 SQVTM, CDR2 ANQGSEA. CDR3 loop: CSVGDYSNQPQHF. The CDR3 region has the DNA TGCAGCGTTGGAGATTATAGCAATCAGCCCCAGCATTTT.

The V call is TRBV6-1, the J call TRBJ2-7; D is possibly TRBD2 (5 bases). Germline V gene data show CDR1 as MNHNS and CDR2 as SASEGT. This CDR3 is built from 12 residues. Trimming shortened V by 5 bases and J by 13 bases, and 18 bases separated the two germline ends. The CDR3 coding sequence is TGTGCCAGCAGTCCGACCGGGATTTTGATTTACTTC. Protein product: CASSPTGILIYF.

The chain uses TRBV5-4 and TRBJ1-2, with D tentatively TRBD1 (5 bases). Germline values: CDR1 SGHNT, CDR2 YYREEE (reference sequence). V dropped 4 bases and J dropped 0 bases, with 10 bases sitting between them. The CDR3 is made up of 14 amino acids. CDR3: CASSPGYTNYGYTF. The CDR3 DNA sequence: TGTGCCAGCAGCCCAGGGTATACTAACTATGGCTACACCTTC.

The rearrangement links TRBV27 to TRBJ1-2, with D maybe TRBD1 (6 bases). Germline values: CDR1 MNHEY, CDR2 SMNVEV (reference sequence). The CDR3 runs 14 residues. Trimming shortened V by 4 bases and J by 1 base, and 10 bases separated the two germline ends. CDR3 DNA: TGTGCCAGCAGTTACAGAGGGGGTAACTATGGCTACACCTTC. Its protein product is CASSYRGGNYGYTF.

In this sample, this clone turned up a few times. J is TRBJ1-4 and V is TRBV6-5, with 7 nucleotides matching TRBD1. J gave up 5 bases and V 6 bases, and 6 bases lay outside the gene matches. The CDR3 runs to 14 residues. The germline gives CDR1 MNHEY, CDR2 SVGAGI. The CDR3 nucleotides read TGTGCCAGCAGCCAAGACAGGGACAATGAAAAACTGTTTTTT. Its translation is CASSQDRDNEKLFF.

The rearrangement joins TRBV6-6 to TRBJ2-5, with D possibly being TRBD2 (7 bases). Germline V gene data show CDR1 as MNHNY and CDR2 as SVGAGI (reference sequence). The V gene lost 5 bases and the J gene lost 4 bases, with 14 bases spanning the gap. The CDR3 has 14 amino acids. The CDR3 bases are TGTGCCAGCAGTATAGGGGGGGGTGGAGAGACCCAGTACTTC. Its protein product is CASSIGGGGETQYF.

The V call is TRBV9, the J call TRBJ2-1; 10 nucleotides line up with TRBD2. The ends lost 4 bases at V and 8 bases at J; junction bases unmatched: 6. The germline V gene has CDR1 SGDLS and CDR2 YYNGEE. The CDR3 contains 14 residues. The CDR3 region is CASSSSGTSDEQFF. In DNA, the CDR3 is TGTGCCAGCAGCAGTTCCGGGACTAGCGATGAGCAGTTCTTC.

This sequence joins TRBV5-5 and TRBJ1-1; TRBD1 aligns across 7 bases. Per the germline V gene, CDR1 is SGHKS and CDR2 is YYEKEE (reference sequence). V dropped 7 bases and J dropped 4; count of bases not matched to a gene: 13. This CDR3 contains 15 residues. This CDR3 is CASDRTGGASTEAFF. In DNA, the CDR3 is TGTGCCAGCGATAGGACAGGCGGTGCAAGCACTGAAGCTTTCTTT.

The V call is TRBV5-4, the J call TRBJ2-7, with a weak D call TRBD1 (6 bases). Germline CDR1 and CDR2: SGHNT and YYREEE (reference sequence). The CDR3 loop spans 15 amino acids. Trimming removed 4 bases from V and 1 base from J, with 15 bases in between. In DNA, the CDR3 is TGTGCCAGCAGCGTTGATGGGGGCGCATCCTACGAGCAGTACTTC. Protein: CASSVDGGASYEQYF.

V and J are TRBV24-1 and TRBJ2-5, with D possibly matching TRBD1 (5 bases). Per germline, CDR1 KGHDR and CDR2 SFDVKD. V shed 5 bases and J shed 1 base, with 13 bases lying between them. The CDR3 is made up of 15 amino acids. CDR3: CATSVGHSSQETQYF. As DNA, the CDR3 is TGTGCCACCAGTGTTGGACACTCAAGCCAAGAGACCCAGTACTTC.

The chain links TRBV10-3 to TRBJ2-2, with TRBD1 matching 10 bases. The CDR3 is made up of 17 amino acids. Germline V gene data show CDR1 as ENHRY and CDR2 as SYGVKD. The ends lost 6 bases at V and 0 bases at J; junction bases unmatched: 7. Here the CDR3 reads CAISDPGQGANTGELFF. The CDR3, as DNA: TGTGCCATCAGCGACCCCGGACAGGGGGCGAACACCGGGGAGCTGTTTTTT.

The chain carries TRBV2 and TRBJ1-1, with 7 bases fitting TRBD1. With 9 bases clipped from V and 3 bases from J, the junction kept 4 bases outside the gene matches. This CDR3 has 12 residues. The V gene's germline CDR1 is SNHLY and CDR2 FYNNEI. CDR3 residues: CARSGTDTEAFF. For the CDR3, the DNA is TGTGCCAGGTCCGGGACAGACACTGAAGCTTTCTTT.

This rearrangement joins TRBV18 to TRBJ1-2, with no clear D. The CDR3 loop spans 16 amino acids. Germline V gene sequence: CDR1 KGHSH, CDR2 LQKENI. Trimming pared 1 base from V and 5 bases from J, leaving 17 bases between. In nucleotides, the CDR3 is TGTGCCAGCTCACCACGAGAGGAATTCGGGAATTATGGCTACACCTTC. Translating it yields CASSPREEFGNYGYTF.

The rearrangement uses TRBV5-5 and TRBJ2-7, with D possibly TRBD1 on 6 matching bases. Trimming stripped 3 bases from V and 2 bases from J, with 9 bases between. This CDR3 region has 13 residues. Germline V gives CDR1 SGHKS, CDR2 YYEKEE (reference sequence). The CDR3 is CASSYTGTYEQYF. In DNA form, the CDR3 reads TGTGCCAGCAGCTATACAGGGACCTACGAGCAGTACTTC.

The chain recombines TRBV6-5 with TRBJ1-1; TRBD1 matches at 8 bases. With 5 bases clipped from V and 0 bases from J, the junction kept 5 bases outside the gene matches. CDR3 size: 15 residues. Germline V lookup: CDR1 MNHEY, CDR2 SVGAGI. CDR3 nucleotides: TGTGCCAGCAGTCTCGACAGGGGCCTGAACACTGAAGCTTTCTTT. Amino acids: CASSLDRGLNTEAFF.

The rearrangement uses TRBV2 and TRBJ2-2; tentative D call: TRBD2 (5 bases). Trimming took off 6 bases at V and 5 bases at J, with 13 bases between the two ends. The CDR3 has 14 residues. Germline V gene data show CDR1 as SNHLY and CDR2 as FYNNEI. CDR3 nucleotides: TGTGCCAGCAGCCTCCTTACTAGTACCGGGGAGCTGTTTTTT. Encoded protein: CASSLLTSTGELFF.

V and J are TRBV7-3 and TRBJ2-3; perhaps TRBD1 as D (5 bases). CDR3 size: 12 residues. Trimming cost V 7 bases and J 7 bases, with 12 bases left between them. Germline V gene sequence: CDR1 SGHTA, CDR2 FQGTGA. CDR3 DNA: TGTGCCAGCAAGGGGATTGAAAATACGCAGTATTTT. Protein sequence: CASKGIENTQYF.

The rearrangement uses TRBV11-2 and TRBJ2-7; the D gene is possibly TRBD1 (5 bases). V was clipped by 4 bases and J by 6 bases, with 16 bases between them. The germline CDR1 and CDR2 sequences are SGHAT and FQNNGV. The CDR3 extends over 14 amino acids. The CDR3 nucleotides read TGTGCCAGCAGCTCCCAGGGTCAACTGGGCGAGCAGTACTTC. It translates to CASSSQGQLGEQYF.

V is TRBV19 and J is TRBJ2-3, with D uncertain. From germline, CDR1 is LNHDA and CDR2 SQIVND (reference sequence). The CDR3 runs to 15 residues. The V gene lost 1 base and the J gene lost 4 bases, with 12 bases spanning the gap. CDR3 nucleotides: TGTGCCAGTAGTATAGGGTTGGCGGCGGCAGATACGCAGTATTTT. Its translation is CASSIGLAAADTQYF.

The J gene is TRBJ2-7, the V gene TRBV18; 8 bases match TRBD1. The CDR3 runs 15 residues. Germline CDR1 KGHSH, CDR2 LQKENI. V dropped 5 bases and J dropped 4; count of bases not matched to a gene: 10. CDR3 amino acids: CASSSIPGQAYEQYF. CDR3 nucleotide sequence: TGTGCCAGCTCATCAATTCCGGGACAGGCGTACGAGCAGTACTTC.

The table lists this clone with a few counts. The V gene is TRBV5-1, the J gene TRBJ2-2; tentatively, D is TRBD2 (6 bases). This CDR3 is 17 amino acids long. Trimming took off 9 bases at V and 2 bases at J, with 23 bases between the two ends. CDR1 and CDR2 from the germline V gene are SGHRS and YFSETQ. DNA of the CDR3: TGCGCCACCTCTCGCGCCAGCGGGCAAATTAACACCGGGGAGCTGTTTTTT. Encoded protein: CATSRASGQINTGELFF.